The 20 T cell receptor beta chains given below trace back to one sample, sequenced in a study of T cells in localized non-small cell lung cancer. The assay was immunoSEQ multiplex PCR, and TCRdb's table has in-frame clones only and misses some. The profile shows 25,000 to 35,000 clones, 70% to 90% of them singletons. Source: peripheral blood, taken before any cancer treatment. These TCRs come from a female donor older than 55 with stage I lung adenocarcinoma.

CDR3 DNA sequence: TGTGCCAGCTCTCTGGACGAAAGCTCTGGGGCCAACGTCCTGACTTTC. Translation: CASSLDESSGANVLTF. The chain carries TRBV18 and TRBJ2-6, with D hard to call. Deletions cut 6 bases from V and 0 bases from J, with 12 bases between. The CDR3 has 16 amino acids. Germline CDR1 is KGHSH and CDR2 is LQKENI. The variable domain in full, completed from reference TRBV18 and TRBJ2-6, reads NAGVMQNPRHLVRRRGQEARLRCSPMKGHSHVYWYRQLPEEGLKFMVYLQKENIIDESGMPKERFSAEFPKEGPSILRIQQVVRGDSAAYFCASSLDESSGANVLTFGAGSRLTVL.

The chain links TRBV27 to TRBJ2-2; 10 bases are shared with TRBD2. The CDR3 is 19 amino acids. Germline V CDR1 and CDR2: MNHEY, SMNVEV (reference sequence). With 6 bases clipped from V and 0 bases from J, the junction kept 13 bases outside the gene matches. CDR3 in DNA: TGTGCCAGCAGCAGGGAGGGCCTAGCGGGAGCTACGAACACCGGGGAGCTGTTTTTT. The encoded protein is CASSREGLAGATNTGELFF.

This chain joins TRBV18 and TRBJ2-2, with a tentative D call TRBD1 (6 bases). Trimming removed 3 bases from V and 4 bases from J, with 15 bases in between. Germline lookup yields CDR1 KGHSH and CDR2 LQKENI. The CDR3 totals 16 residues. The CDR3 loop reads CASSPRGHQGTGELFF. The CDR3 nucleotides are TGTGCCAGCTCACCCCGGGGACACCAAGGCACCGGGGAGCTGTTTTTT.

The chain has TRBV5-1 and TRBJ2-1; D might be TRBD2 (6 bases). The CDR3 has 16 residues. The V gene lost 0 bases and the J gene lost 0 bases, with 10 bases spanning the gap. Looked up from germline, CDR1 is SGHRS and CDR2 is YFSETQ. CDR3 sequence reads: CASSLAGSYSYNEQFF. In DNA, the CDR3 is TGCGCCAGCAGCTTGGCCGGGAGTTACTCCTACAATGAGCAGTTCTTC.

The chain joins TRBV18 to TRBJ2-4, with 8 bases that match TRBD1. CDR1 and CDR2 from the germline V gene are KGHSH and LQKENI. The CDR3 is 15 residues long. Trimming removed 6 bases from V and 9 bases from J; junction bases left unmatched: 13. CDR3 in amino acids: CASSIKGQGGPIQYF. The CDR3 nucleotides are TGTGCCAGCTCTATTAAAGGACAGGGTGGTCCCATTCAGTACTTC.

The chain has TRBV5-1 and TRBJ2-5, with D uncertain. The V end lost 0 bases, the J end lost 5 bases, and 11 bases lay between the germline ends. The CDR3 contains 14 residues. Germline values: CDR1 SGHRS, CDR2 YFSETQ. The CDR3 sequence: CASSLEGPEETQYF. CDR3 in DNA: TGCGCCAGCAGCTTGGAAGGACCTGAGGAGACCCAGTACTTC. The full variable domain, its missing parts supplied by reference TRBV5-1 and TRBJ2-5, is KAGVTQTPRYLIKTRGQQVTLSCSPISGHRSVSWYQQTPGQGLQFLFEYFSETQRNKGNFPGRFSGRQFSNSRSEMNVSTLELGDSALYLCASSLEGPEETQYFGPGTRLLVL.

The chain couples TRBV6-5 to TRBJ2-7, with TRBD2 identical over 8 bases. CDR1 is MNHEY and CDR2 is SVGAGI in the germline V gene. Trimming at V came to 1 base and at J to 2 bases, leaving 7 bases not matched to a gene. CDR3 length equals 16 residues. CDR3 amino acids: CASSYLRGRSTYEQYF. CDR3 bases: TGTGCCAGCAGTTACTTACGCGGGAGGAGCACCTACGAGCAGTACTTC.

This sequence joins TRBV19 and TRBJ2-1; 10 nucleotides match TRBD2. The V gene's germline CDR1 is LNHDA and CDR2 SQIVND (reference sequence). There are 14 residues in the CDR3. V gave up 3 bases and J gave up 12 bases; unmatched junction bases: 8. CDR3 nucleotides: TGTGCCAGTAGTATTTTGGCTAGCGGGAGTCGGCAGTTCTTC. This sequence encodes CASSILASGSRQFF.

The CDR3 nucleotides are TGTGCCAGCAGCTATGTAGTGGGGACCCTCGACGAGCAGTACTTC. It yields the protein CASSYVVGTLDEQYF. The genes are TRBV5-6 and TRBJ2-7, with D perhaps assigned TRBD1 or TRBD2 (5 bases each). Germline V gene data show CDR1 as SGHDT and CDR2 as YYEEEE. The CDR3 contains 15 residues. The germline V and J ends were trimmed by 3 bases and 5 bases, with 18 bases remaining between them.

The gene calls are TRBV7-2 and TRBJ2-1; maybe TRBD2 (5 bases). Trimming removed 3 bases at V and 2 bases at J, with 14 bases between. CDR3 size: 16 residues. Germline values: CDR1 SGHTA, CDR2 FQGNSA. Here the CDR3 DNA reads TGTGCCAGCAGCTTGTTTGGCCGGGGTACCTACAATGAGCAGTTCTTC. Translated, it gives CASSLFGRGTYNEQFF.

The chain couples TRBV28 to TRBJ1-3; maybe TRBD1 (6 bases). The V end was cut by 1 base, the J end by 3 bases, with 13 bases between. CDR3 size: 16 residues. Germline V lookup: CDR1 MDHEN, CDR2 SYDVKM. This CDR3 is CASSLSGHGLGNTIYF. The CDR3 nucleotides are TGTGCCAGCAGTTTATCGGGACACGGCCTTGGAAACACCATATATTTT.

The V call is TRBV6-5, the J call TRBJ2-7, with TRBD1 identical over 8 bases. V lost 2 bases to trimming and J lost 3 bases; unmatched junction nucleotides: 3. The CDR3 totals 14 residues. Germline V gene sequence: CDR1 MNHEY, CDR2 SVGAGI. Here the CDR3 reads CASSYGQGHYEQYF. CDR3 in DNA: TGTGCCAGCAGTTACGGACAGGGCCACTACGAGCAGTACTTC.

The chain carries TRBV4-3 and TRBJ2-1; D not resolved. With 1 base removed from V and 4 bases from J, the gap between germline ends came to 11 bases. The CDR3 has 15 residues. Germline loops: CDR1 LGHNA, CDR2 YSLEER. The DNA of the CDR3 is TGCGCCAGCAGCCAAGGACTGACCCAATACAATGAGCAGTTCTTC. Amino acids: CASSQGLTQYNEQFF.

This chain joins TRBV5-1 and TRBJ2-5, with 11 bases fitting TRBD1. Trimming at V came to 4 bases and at J to 5 bases, leaving 7 bases not matched to a gene. CDR1 and CDR2 (germline): SGHRS, YFSETQ. The CDR3 has 15 amino acids. Here the CDR3 reads CASSLGQGAMETQYF. CDR3 in DNA: TGCGCCAGCAGCCTAGGACAGGGGGCAATGGAGACCCAGTACTTC.

The chain uses TRBV9 and TRBJ2-3; D remains unclear. The V and J ends lost 3 bases and 6 bases respectively, with 17 bases between them. Germline CDR1 and CDR2: SGDLS and YYNGEE. The CDR3 length is 15 residues. The CDR3 sequence: CASSGYSGQGDTQYF. The CDR3 DNA follows: TGTGCCAGCAGCGGTTATAGTGGGCAAGGGGATACGCAGTATTTT.

This sequence joins TRBV23-1 and TRBJ1-5; tentative D call: TRBD1 (6 bases). TRBV23-1 is flagged as an ORF with uncertain function. V shed 4 bases and J shed 6 bases, with 19 bases lying between them. The CDR3 spans 16 residues. The CDR3 sequence is CASSRRGASFGQPQHF. The CDR3 DNA reads TGCGCCAGCAGTCGTCGGGGGGCGTCTTTTGGTCAGCCCCAGCATTTT.

This chain joins TRBV12-5 and TRBJ2-7; tentative D call: TRBD2 (5 bases). The CDR3 has 14 amino acids. V lost 6 bases and J 2 bases, leaving 14 bases between the germline ends. The germline V gene encodes CDR1 LGHNT and CDR2 FRNRAP. This chain's CDR3 is CASGTSDFTYEQYF. In DNA, the CDR3 is TGTGCTAGTGGCACTTCGGACTTTACCTACGAGCAGTACTTC.

V usage is TRBV29-1 and J usage is TRBJ1-1; D is unclear. Germline CDR1 and CDR2: SQVTM and ANQGSEA. V was shortened by 4 bases and J by 5 bases, with 11 bases between the two germline ends. The CDR3 contains 12 residues. The CDR3 DNA reads as TGCAGCGTTGGGGCCGGGCCAACTGAAGCTTTCTTT. Protein sequence: CSVGAGPTEAFF.

The chain links TRBV29-1 to TRBJ1-3; no clear D. Germline CDR1 is SQVTM and CDR2 is ANQGSEA. V dropped 4 bases and J dropped 0 bases, with 7 bases sitting between them. CDR3 length equals 13 residues. The CDR3 DNA reads TGCAGCGTTGTCACCGACTCTGGAAACACCATATATTTT. Its translation is CSVVTDSGNTIYF.

This chain links TRBV4-2 with TRBJ2-7; 8 bases map to TRBD1. The CDR3 spans 16 residues. The V gene's germline CDR1 is LGHNA and CDR2 YNFKEQ. With V trimmed by 1 base and J by 3 bases, 8 bases remained unmatched. CDR3 loop: CASSQVGQGVRYEQYF. Written as DNA, the CDR3 is TGTGCCAGCAGCCAAGTTGGACAGGGAGTTCGCTACGAGCAGTACTTC.